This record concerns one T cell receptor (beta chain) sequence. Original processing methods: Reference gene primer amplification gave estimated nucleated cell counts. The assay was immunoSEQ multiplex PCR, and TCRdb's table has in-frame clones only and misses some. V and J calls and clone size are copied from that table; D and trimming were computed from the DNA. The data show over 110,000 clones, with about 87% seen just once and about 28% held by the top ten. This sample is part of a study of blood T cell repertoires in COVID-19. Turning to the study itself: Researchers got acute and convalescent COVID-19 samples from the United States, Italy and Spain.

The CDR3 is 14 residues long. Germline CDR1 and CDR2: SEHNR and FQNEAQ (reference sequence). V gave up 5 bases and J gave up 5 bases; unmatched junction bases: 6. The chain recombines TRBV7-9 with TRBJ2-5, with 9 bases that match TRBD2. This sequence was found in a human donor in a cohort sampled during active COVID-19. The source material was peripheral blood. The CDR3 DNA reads TGTGCCAGCAGCCCTCGCGGGGGGGACGAGACCCAGTACTTC. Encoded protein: CASSPRGGDETQYF. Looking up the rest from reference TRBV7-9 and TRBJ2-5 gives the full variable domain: DTGVSQNPRHKITKRGQNVTFRCDPISEHNRLYWYRQTLGQGPEFLTYFQNEAQLEKSRLLSDRFSAERPKGSFSTLEIQRTEQGDSAMYLCASSPRGGDETQYFGPGTRLLVL.